The TCR beta chain under discussion was sequenced for a study of control samples from healthy donors and cancer patients. Method: immunoSEQ multiplex PCR; TCRdb's copy keeps in-frame clones and lacks some. The table shows 100,000 to 150,000 clones, with roughly 87% occurring only once. Germline loops: CDR1 SGHRS, CDR2 YFSETQ. There are 16 residues in the CDR3. The V and J ends lost 4 bases and 1 base, in that order; junction bases with no gene match: 10. The sequence came from a man aged 18-30 years in good health. The sequenced sample was blood. This chain uses TRBV5-1 with TRBJ1-2, with TRBD1 matching 7 bases. The CDR3 sequence is CASSPGQAKFNYGYTF. Written as DNA, the CDR3 is TGCGCCAGCAGCCCAGGACAGGCTAAGTTTAACTATGGCTACACCTTC.